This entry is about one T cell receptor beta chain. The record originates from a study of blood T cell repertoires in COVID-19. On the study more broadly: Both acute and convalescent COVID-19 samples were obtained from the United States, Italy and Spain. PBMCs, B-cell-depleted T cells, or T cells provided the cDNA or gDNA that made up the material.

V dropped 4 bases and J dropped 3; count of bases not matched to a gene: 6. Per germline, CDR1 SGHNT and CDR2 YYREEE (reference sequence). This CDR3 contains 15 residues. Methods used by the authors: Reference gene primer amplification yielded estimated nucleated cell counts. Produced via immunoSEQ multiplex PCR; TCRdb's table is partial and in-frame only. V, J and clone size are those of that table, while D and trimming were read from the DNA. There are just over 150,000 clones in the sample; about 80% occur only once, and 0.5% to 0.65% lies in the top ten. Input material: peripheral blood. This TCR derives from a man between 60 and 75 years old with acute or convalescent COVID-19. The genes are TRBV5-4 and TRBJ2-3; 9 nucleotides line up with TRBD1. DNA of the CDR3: TGTGCCAGCAGCCCCGGGACAGGGATTACAGATACGCAGTATTTT. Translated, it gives CASSPGTGITDTQYF.